This T cell receptor (beta chain) was obtained from a study of blood T cell repertoires in COVID-19 (dated by TCRdb to about 2020). About the study as a whole: Samples covering the acute and convalescent phases of COVID-19 were provided by collaborators in the United States, Italy and Spain. The repertoires were made available in a free public database intended to serve as a resource for research on the immune response to SARS-CoV-2. Subjects who had been exposed to COVID-19, were actively infected with it, or had recovered from it provided the deeply sampled blood TCRbeta repertoires that made up the dataset. The prospective study material was composed of cDNA or gDNA derived from T cells, B-cell-depleted T cells, or PBMCs. Where HLA class I and class II types were available, the types were taken from metadata supplied by the sample provider, not from assay-based typing. A de-identified subject ID, COVID-19 status, age in years and sex were almost always included in the sample metadata. The samples were drawn from the first 160 participants of the ongoing ImmuneRACE study and from 1,254 subjects provided by 6 global collaborators.

Reading the germline V gene (reference sequence) gives CDR1 LNHDA and CDR2 SQIVND. The CDR3 starts with the cysteine, ends with the phenylalanine, and has 12 residues. The sequence is cut down to CDR3 DNA, 36 bases in frame from base 1. Trimming removed 3 bases from V and 5 bases from J, leaving 4 bases between the germline ends. What the authors observed across the whole study: How much clinical and demographic metadata was included differed by source and by participant, and the metadata was provided uncurated.

Details on this clone: Its recognized antigen is unknown. No qualities accompany the bases; no much larger clone lies one base away.

One collaborating source in Seattle enrolled patients while the patients were actively infected and followed the patients over time throughout the course of disease. Whole blood was collected in K2EDTA tubes by collaborating institutions according to the institutions' own protocols. Collaborator samples were shipped for TCRbeta analysis as frozen whole blood, isolated PBMCs, or DNA extracted from either sample type. TCRbeta CDR3 regions were amplified from genomic DNA using the immunoSEQ Assay, a bias-controlled multiplex PCR. From the authors' description of their analysis: The number of nucleated cells in each sample was estimated by amplification of reference gene primers within the assay. Sequence reads were collapsed and filtered to measure the absolute abundance of every unique TCRbeta CDR3 rearrangement. Productive Simpson clonality was computed per sample as the square root of Simpson's diversity index over productive rearrangements. The immuneACCESS repertoire file appears here via TCRdb, limited to in-frame rearrangements. These files lack a portion of the clones; in checked studies, under half of the deficit traces to unresolved V genes, and the cause of the others is not known. The DNA gave D and trimming, while V, J and clone size come from that table. This sample comprises approximately 400,000 clones, approximately 88% of them detected only once. The ten largest clones represent 10% to 15% of the sample.

The TCR was taken from a woman in her 50s with COVID-19, enrolled during active disease. The sequence joins TRBV19 to TRBJ1-4; too little of a D gene remains to name it. Sequenced sample: peripheral blood. CDR3 region: CASSIRNEKLFF. At the DNA level, the sequence is TGTGCCAGTAGTATTAGAAATGAAAAACTGTTTTTT. The CDR3, completed at both ends by the reference TRBV19 and TRBJ1-4 genes, gives the full variable domain DGGITQSPKYLFRKEGQNVTLSCEQNLNHDAMYWYRQDPGQGLRLIYYSQIVNDFQKGDIAEGYSVSREKKESFPLTVTSAQKNPTAFYLCASSIRNEKLFFGSGTQLSVL.